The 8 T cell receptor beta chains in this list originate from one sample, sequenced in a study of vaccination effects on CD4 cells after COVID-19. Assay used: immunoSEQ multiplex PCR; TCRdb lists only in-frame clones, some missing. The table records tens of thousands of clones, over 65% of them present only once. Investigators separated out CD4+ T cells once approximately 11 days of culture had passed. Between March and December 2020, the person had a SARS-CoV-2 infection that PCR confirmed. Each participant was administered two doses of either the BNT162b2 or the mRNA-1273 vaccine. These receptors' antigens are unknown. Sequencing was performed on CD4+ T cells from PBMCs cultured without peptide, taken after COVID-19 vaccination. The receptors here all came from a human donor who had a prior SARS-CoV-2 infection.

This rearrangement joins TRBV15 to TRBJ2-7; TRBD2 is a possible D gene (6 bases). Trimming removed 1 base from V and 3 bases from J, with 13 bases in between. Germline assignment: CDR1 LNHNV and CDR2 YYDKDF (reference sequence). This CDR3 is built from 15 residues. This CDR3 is CATSRGQGGHYEQYF. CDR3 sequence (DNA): TGTGCCACCAGCAGAGGTCAGGGAGGACACTACGAGCAGTACTTC.

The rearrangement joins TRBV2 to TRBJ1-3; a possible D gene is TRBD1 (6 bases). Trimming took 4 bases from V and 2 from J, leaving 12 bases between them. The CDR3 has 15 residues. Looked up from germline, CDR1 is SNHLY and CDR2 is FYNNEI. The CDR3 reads CASSVTGFTGNTIYF. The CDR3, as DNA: TGTGCCAGCAGTGTAACAGGGTTTACTGGAAACACCATATATTTT.

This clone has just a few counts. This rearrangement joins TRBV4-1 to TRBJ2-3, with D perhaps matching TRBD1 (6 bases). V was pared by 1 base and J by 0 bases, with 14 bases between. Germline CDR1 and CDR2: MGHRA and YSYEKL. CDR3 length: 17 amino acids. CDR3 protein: CASSQGPTGRSTDTQYF. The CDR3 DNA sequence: TGCGCCAGCAGCCAAGGGCCGACAGGCCGTAGCACAGATACGCAGTATTTT.

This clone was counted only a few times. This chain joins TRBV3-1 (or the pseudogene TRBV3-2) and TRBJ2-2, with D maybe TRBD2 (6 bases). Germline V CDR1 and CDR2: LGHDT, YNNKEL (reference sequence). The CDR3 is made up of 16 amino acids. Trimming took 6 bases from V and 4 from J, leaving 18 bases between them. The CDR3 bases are TGTGCCAGCAGTTCTAGCGACAGAGTCCCCACCGGGGAGCTGTTTTTT. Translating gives CASSSSDRVPTGELFF.

CDR3 nucleotides: TGTGCCAGCAGCTTTCTTCTAGCGGGAGGGAATGAGCAGTTCTTC. This gives the protein CASSFLLAGGNEQFF. The V call is TRBV7-9, the J call TRBJ2-1; the match to TRBD2 covers 12 bases. The junction had 4 bases not matched to a gene; V was cut back by 3 bases and J by 7 bases. CDR1 is SEHNR and CDR2 is FQNEAQ in the germline V gene (reference sequence). The CDR3 totals 15 residues.

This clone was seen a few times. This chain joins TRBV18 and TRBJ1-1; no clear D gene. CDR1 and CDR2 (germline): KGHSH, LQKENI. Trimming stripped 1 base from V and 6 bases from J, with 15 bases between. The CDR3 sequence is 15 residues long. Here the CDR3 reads CASSPRHTQVAEAFF. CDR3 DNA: TGTGCCAGCTCACCACGACACACACAAGTGGCTGAAGCTTTCTTT.

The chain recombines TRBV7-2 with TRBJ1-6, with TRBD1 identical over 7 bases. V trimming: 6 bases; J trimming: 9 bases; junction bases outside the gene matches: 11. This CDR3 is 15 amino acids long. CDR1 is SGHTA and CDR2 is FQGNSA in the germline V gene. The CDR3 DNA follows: TGTGCCAGCAGATACCAACAGGGGATTGGTTCACCCCTCCACTTT. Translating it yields CASRYQQGIGSPLHF.

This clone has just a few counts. The CDR3 loop reads CASSYRSRLQPQHF. CDR3 bases: TGTGCCAGCAGTTATAGGTCTCGGCTTCAGCCCCAGCATTTT. The chain has TRBV6-2 or TRBV6-3 and TRBJ1-5, with no clear D. CDR1 MNHEY and CDR2 SVGEGT come from the germline V gene. The CDR3 is 14 residues long. V was trimmed by 3 bases and J by 6 bases, leaving 12 bases between them.